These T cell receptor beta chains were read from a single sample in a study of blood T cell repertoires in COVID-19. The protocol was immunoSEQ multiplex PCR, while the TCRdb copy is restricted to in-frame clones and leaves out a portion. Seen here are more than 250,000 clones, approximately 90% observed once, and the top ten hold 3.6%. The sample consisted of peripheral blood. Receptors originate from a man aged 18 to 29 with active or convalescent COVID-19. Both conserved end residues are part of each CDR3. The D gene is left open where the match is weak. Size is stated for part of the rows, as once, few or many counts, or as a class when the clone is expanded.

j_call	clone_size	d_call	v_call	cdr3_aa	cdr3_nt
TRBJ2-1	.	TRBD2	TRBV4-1	CASSPGLVPGEQFF	TGCGCCAGCAGCCCAGGACTAGTCCCTGGTGAGCAGTTCTTC
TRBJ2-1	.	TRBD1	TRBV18	CASFSGTGSEEQFF	TGTGCCAGCTTCTCCGGGACAGGGTCTGAGGAGCAGTTCTTC
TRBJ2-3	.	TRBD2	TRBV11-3	CASSPFSGSTDTQYF	TGTGCCAGCAGCCCGTTTAGCGGGAGCACAGATACGCAGTATTTT
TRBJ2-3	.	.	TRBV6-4	CASSDSTGVDTQYF	TGTGCCAGCAGTGACTCGACGGGGGTGGATACGCAGTATTTT
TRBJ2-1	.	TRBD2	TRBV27	CASMGLAYNEQFF	TGTGCCAGCATGGGACTAGCCTACAATGAGCAGTTCTTC
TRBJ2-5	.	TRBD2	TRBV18	CASSPRASGDQETQYF	TGTGCCAGCTCACCACGGGCTAGCGGGGACCAAGAGACCCAGTACTTC
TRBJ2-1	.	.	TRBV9	CASSGGPQAGTWNEQFF	TGTGCCAGCAGCGGTGGGCCCCAAGCGGGCACTTGGAATGAGCAGTTCTTC
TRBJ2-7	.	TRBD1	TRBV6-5	CASSSGTGVSYEQYF	TGTGCCAGCAGTTCCGGGACAGGAGTCTCCTACGAGCAGTACTTC
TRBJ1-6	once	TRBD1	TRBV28	CASSGLGTVPSPLHF	TGTGCCAGCAGTGGGTTGGGGACAGTCCCTTCACCCCTCCACTTT
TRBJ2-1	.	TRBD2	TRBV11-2	CASSLTSGGYNEQFF	TGTGCCAGCAGCTTGACTAGCGGGGGTTACAATGAGCAGTTCTTC
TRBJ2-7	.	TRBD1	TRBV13	CASSSQGDTRYEQYF	TGTGCCAGCAGCTCTCAGGGGGACACCCGCTACGAGCAGTACTTC
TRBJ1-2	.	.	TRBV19	CASSIRTPIGYTF	TGTGCCAGTAGTATTCGGACACCTATAGGCTACACCTTC
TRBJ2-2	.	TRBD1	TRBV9	CASSVDQNRGLLGELFF	TGTGCCAGCAGCGTAGACCAGAACAGGGGGCTTCTCGGGGAGCTGTTTTTT
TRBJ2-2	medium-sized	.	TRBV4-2	CASSSPLLTGELFF	TGTGCCAGCAGCTCCCCGCTACTCACCGGGGAGCTGTTTTTT
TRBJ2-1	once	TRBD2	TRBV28	CASSFGSGLNEQFF	TGTGCCAGCAGTTTTGGTAGCGGGCTCAATGAGCAGTTCTTC
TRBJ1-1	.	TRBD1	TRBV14	CASSGTGGVAFF	TGTGCCAGCAGCGGGACAGGGGGAGTAGCTTTCTTT
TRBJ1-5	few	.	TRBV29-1	CSVGGSNQPQHF	TGCAGCGTCGGGGGATCTAATCAGCCCCAGCATTTT
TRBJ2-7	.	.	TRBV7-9	CASSSPPGLETYEQYF	TGTGCCAGCAGCTCTCCACCGGGACTCGAAACCTACGAGCAGTACTTC
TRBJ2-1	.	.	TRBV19	CASSILSEGEQFF	TGTGCCAGTAGTATTCTTTCGGAGGGTGAGCAGTTCTTC
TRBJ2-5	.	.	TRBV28	CASSPIGTYEGTQYF	TGTGCCAGCAGTCCGATTGGGACTTATGAGGGGACCCAGTACTTC
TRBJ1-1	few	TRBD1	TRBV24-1	CATSDAPIWDRGTEAFF	TGTGCCACCAGTGATGCCCCTATTTGGGACAGGGGAACTGAAGCTTTCTTT
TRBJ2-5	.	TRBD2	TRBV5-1	CASSLVLAGGPAAETQYF	TGCGCCAGCAGCTTGGTACTAGCGGGGGGGCCGGCAGCAGAGACCCAGTACTTC
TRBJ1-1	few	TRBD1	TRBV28	CASSVLQGGDTEAFF	TGTGCCAGCAGCGTGCTGCAGGGGGGAGACACTGAAGCTTTCTTT
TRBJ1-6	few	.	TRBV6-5	CASSYTPEDSPLHF	TGTGCCAGCAGTTACACCCCCGAGGATTCACCCCTCCACTTT
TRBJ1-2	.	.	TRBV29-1	CSLERGSYGYTF	TGCAGCCTCGAAAGGGGATCCTATGGCTACACCTTC
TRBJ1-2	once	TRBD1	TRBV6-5	CASSYWTGQARGYTF	TGTGCCAGCAGTTATTGGACAGGCCAGGCCCGTGGCTACACCTTC
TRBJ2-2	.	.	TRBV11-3	CASSLRGRPGELFF	TGTGCCAGCAGCTTACGTGGCAGGCCCGGGGAGCTGTTTTTT
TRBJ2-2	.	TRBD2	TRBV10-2	CASRNSGGDTGELFF	TGCGCCAGCAGAAATAGCGGGGGAGACACCGGGGAGCTGTTTTTT
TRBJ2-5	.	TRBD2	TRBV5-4	CASSLQAGSQETQYF	TGTGCCAGCAGCTTGCAAGCGGGGAGCCAAGAGACCCAGTACTTC
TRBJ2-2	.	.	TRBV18	CASSPGGETNTGELFF	TGTGCCAGCTCACCGGGGGGAGAGACGAACACCGGGGAGCTGTTTTTT
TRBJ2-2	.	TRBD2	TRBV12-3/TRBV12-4	CASKLGGTGELFF	TGTGCCAGCAAATTGGGAGGGACCGGGGAGCTGTTTTTT
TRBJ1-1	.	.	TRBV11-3	CASSLEGSTEAFF	TGTGCCAGCAGCTTAGAAGGGAGCACTGAAGCTTTCTTT
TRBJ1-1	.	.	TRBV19	CASSIGTLEAFF	TGTGCCAGTAGTATAGGGACACTAGAAGCTTTCTTT
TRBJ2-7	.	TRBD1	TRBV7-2	CASSPGGPRVFGQYF	TGTGCCAGCAGTCCAGGGGGCCCCAGAGTTTTCGGGCAGTACTTC
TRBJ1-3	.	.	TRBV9	CASSARAQEGNTIYF	TGTGCCAGCAGCGCCCGTGCCCAGGAAGGAAACACCATATATTTT